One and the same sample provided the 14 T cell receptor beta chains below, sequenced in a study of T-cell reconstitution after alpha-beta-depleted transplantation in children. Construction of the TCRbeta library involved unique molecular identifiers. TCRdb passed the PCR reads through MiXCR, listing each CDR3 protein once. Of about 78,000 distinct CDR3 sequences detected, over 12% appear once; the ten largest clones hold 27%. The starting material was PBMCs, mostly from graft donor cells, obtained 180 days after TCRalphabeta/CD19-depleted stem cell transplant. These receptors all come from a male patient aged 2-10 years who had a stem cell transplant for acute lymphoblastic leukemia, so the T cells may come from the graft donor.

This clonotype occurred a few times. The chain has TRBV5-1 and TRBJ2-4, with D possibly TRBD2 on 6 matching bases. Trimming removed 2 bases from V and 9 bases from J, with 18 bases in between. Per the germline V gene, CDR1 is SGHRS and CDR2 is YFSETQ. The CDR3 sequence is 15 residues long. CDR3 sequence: CASSFGGDSQGIQYF. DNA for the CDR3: TGCGCCAGCAGCTTTGGTGGGGACTCCCAGGGCATTCAGTACTTC.

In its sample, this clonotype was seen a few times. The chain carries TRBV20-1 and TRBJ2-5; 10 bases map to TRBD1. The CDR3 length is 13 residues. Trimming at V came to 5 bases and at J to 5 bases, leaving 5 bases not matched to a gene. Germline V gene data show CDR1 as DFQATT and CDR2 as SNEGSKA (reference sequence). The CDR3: CSARQGAYETQYF. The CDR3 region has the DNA TGCAGTGCTCGACAGGGGGCATATGAGACCCAGTACTTC.

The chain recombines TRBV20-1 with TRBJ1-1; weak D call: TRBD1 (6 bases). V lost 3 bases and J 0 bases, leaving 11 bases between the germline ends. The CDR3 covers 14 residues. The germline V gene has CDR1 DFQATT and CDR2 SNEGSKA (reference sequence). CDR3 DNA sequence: TGCAGTGCTAGCCCCGGACAGCTGAACACTGAAGCTTTCTTT. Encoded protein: CSASPGQLNTEAFF.

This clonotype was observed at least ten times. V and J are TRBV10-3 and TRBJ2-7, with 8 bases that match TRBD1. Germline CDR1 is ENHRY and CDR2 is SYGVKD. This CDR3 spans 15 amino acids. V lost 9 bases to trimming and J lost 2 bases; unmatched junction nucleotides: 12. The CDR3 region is CAILSDRENTYEQYF. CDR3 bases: TGTGCCATTCTATCGGACAGGGAAAATACCTACGAGCAGTACTTC.

CDR3 nucleotide sequence: TGCGCCAGCAGCACGGACAGGTCCTCCCTGCCCATCTATGGCTACACCTTC. Translating gives CASSTDRSSLPIYGYTF. The genes are TRBV5-1 and TRBJ1-2; 7 positions agree with TRBD1. CDR3 size: 17 residues. V was clipped by 4 bases and J by 4 bases; unmatched bases: 16. CDR1 is SGHRS, CDR2 YFSETQ, per germline.

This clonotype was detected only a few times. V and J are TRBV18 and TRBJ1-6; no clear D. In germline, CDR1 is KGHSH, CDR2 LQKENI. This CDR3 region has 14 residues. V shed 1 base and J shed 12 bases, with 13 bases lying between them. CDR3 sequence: CASSPQEGQGPLHF. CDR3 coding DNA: TGTGCCAGCTCACCACAGGAGGGTCAAGGACCCCTCCACTTT.

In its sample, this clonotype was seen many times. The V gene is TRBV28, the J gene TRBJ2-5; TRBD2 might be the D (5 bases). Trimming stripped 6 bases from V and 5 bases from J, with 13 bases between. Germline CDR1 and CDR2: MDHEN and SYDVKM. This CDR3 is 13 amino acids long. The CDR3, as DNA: TGTGCCAGCAGCCCCGGTAGAGGGGAGACCCAGTACTTC. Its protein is CASSPGRGETQYF.

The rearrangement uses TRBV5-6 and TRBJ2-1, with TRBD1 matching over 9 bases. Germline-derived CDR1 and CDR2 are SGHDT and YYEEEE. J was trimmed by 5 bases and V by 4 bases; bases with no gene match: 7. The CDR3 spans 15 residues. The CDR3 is CASSHWTGVDNEQFF. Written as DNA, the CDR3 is TGTGCCAGCAGCCATTGGACAGGGGTCGACAATGAGCAGTTCTTC.

The CDR3 loop reads CASSFEGGVGELFF. As DNA, the CDR3 is TGTGCCAGCAGCTTCGAAGGGGGCGTCGGGGAGCTGTTTTTT. The chain recombines TRBV11-3 with TRBJ2-2; 7 positions match TRBD1. The CDR3 covers 14 residues. Germline trimming cut 3 bases from V and 7 bases from J; bases unmatched to any gene: 5. Looked up from germline, CDR1 is SGHNT and CDR2 is YENEEA.

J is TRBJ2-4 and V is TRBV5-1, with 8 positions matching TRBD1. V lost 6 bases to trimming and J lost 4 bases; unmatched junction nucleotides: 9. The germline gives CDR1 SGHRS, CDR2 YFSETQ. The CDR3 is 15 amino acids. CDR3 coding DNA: TGCGCCAGCACTAATGGCCGGGACAGGAAAAACATTCAGTACTTC. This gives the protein CASTNGRDRKNIQYF.

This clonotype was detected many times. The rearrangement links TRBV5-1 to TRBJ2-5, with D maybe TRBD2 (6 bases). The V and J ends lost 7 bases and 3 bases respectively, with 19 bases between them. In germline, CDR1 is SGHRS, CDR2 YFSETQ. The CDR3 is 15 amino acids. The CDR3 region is CASASEGLIEETQYF. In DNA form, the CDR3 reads TGCGCCAGCGCGTCGGAGGGCTTGATAGAAGAGACCCAGTACTTC.

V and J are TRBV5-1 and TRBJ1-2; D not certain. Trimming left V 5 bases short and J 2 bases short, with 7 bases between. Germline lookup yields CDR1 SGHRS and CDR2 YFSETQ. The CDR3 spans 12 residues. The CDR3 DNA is TGCGCCAGCAGGACATCCAACTATGGCTACACCTTC. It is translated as CASRTSNYGYTF.

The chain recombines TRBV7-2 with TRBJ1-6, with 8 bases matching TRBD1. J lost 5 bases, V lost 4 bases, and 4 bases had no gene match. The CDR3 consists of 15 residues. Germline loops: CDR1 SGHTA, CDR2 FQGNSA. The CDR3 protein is CASSSQGQDNSPLHF. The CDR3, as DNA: TGTGCCAGCAGCTCGCAGGGACAGGATAATTCACCCCTCCACTTT. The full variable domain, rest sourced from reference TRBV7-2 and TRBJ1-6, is GAGVSQSPSNKVTEKGKDVELRCDPISGHTALYWYRQSLGQGLEFLIYFQGNSAPDKSGLPSDRFSAERTGGSVSTLTIQRTQQEDSAVYLCASSSQGQDNSPLHFGNGTRLTVT.

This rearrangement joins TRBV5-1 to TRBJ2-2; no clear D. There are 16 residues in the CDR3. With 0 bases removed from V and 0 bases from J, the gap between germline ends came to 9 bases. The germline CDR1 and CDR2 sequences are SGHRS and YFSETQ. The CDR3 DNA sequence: TGCGCCAGCAGCTTGGTAGGGCCCACGAACACCGGGGAGCTGTTTTTT. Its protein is CASSLVGPTNTGELFF.